The entry that follows covers one T cell receptor beta chain sequence. Its antigen is not known. In the library, unique molecular identifiers were attached to individual cDNA molecules. Authors' data handling: Sequenced samples showed a median of 95,638 TCRs each, with counts running from around 25,000 to 690,000. One entry per CDR3 protein results from TCRdb running MiXCR on the RACE reads. TCRdb's processing, not the authors' own work, is the source of the V and J calls. The sample has about 82,000 distinct CDR3 sequences, 7% to 9% seen once. This sample stems from a study of human T cells and chemical hapten exposure. Study background: How much TCR each sample yielded varied, mostly because pooled library volumes differed slightly. General study findings and limits: After DPC sensitization, TCRs above 1 in 1000 frequency showed no change.

Time point indicated: healthy volunteer bleed at 6 weeks. RNA extraction used unfractionated whole blood as the source of total RNA. The sample taken for sequencing was whole blood. This receptor was obtained from a male donor in good health. Some clones in this sample may be carry-over from other donors' samples.

In nucleotides, the CDR3 is TGCAGCGTTGCCGACAGGGACAATGAGCAGTTCTTC. The encoded protein is CSVADRDNEQFF. The V and J genes are TRBV29-1 and TRBJ2-1; 7 positions match TRBD1. In germline, CDR1 is SQVTM, CDR2 ANQGSEA. The length of the CDR3 is 12 residues. Trimming at V came to 4 bases and at J to 5 bases, leaving 2 bases not matched to a gene.